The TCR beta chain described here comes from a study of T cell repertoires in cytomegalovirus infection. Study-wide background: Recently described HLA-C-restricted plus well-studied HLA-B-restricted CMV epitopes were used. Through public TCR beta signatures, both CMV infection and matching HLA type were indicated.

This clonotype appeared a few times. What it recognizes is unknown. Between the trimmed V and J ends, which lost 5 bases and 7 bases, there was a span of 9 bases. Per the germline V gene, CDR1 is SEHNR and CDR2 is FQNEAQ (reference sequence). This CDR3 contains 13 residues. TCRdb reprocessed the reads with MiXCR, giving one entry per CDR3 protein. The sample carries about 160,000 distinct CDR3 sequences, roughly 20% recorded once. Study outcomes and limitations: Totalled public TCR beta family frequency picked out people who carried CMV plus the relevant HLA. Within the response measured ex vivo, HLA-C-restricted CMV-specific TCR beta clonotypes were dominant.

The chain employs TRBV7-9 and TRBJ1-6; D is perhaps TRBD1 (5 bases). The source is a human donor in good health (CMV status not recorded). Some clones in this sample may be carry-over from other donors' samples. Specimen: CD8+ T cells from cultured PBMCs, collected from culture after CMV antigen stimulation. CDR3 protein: CASSVGTNSPLHF. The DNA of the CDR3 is TGTGCCAGCAGCGTAGGGACCAATTCACCCCTCCACTTT.